Listed here are 8 T cell receptor beta chains from one sample, sequenced in a study of neurological immune-mediated disorders. TCRdb re-derived calls from the 5' RACE reads in MiXCR, one entry per CDR3 protein. The table lists about 79,000 distinct CDR3 sequences, approximately 14% of them singletons, with more than 6% in the top ten. Sequenced sample: PBMCs. These receptors were obtained from a woman aged 45 to 65 in good health.

This clonotype has a count of ten or more. J is TRBJ2-1 and V is TRBV5-1, with D hard to call. The ends were cut back, 0 bases at V and 5 bases at J, with 6 bases in the middle. The CDR3 is 13 residues long. Germline V lookup: CDR1 SGHRS, CDR2 YFSETQ. The chain's CDR3 is CASSLEVNNEQFF. The DNA of the CDR3 is TGCGCCAGCAGCTTGGAAGTCAACAATGAGCAGTTCTTC. The full variable domain, completed using reference TRBV5-1 and TRBJ2-1, is KAGVTQTPRYLIKTRGQQVTLSCSPISGHRSVSWYQQTPGQGLQFLFEYFSETQRNKGNFPGRFSGRQFSNSRSEMNVSTLELGDSALYLCASSLEVNNEQFFGPGTRLTVL.

With regard to this clonotype: No DNA is shown, since the ends of the CDR3 on it are uncertain; the CDR3 is the one TCRdb lists. The chain joins TRBV10-1 to TRBJ2-2; the D call of TRBD2 is as the table states it, not checked on the DNA. The CDR3 is 16 amino acids long, termini counted. Germline CDR1 WNHNN, CDR2 SYGVQD (reference sequence). Here the CDR3 reads CASSGPGTSGPGSCFF.

This chain connects TRBV30 to TRBJ2-1; 8 bases are a match to TRBD2. Germline values: CDR1 GTSNPN, CDR2 SVGIG (reference sequence). The CDR3 contains 15 residues. V lost 2 bases, J lost 4 bases, and 7 bases stayed unmatched. The CDR3 DNA follows: TGTGCCTGGAGTCGAGCGGGGGCGCCTTACAATGAGCAGTTCTTC. It specifies CAWSRAGAPYNEQFF.

Concerning this clonotype itself: This may stem from a read error, because a much larger clone lies one nucleotide away. The chain uses TRBV29-1 and TRBJ2-1; D is unresolved. Germline V gene data show CDR1 as SQVTM and CDR2 as ANQGSEA. This CDR3 spans 12 amino acids. CDR3 DNA: TGCAGCGTTGGGGTTTCCTCCAATGAGCAGTTCTTC. It codes for CSVGVSSNEQFF.

The chain uses TRBV27 and TRBJ2-4; TRBD1 matches 9 bases. There are 16 residues in the CDR3. Per the germline V gene, CDR1 is MNHEY and CDR2 is SMNVEV (reference sequence). Trimming at V came to 8 bases and at J to 0 bases, leaving 8 bases not matched to a gene. CDR3 DNA: TGTGCCAGCGGGGAATGGACAGGGGTAGCCAAAAACATTCAGTACTTC. It yields the protein CASGEWTGVAKNIQYF.

This clonotype was detected many times. The V gene is TRBV5-1, the J gene TRBJ1-1, with 8 bases aligning to TRBD1. The CDR3 is made up of 16 amino acids. Germline CDR1 reads SGHRS; CDR2 reads YFSETQ. V was pared by 4 bases and J by 1 base, with 9 bases of the junction left unmatched. CDR3 loop: CASSPLGQGSNTEAFF. CDR3 DNA sequence: TGCGCCAGCAGCCCCCTCGGACAGGGTTCGAACACTGAAGCTTTCTTT.

This clonotype has at least ten counts. The genes are TRBV29-1 and TRBJ2-7; 10 bases fit TRBD1. CDR3 length: 12 amino acids. From germline, CDR1 is SQVTM and CDR2 ANQGSEA. V lost 4 bases, J lost 5 bases, and 2 bases stayed unmatched. This CDR3 is CSVGGTGDEQYF. The CDR3 region has the DNA TGCAGCGTTGGTGGGACAGGGGACGAGCAGTACTTC.

This clonotype occurred many times. The CDR3 loop is CASSVGESGYEQYF. The CDR3 DNA sequence: TGTGCCAGCAGCGTGGGGGAGTCGGGTTACGAGCAGTACTTC. V is TRBV9 and J is TRBJ2-7; D tentatively fits TRBD1 or TRBD2 (5 bases each). The CDR3 covers 14 residues. The germline CDR1 and CDR2 sequences are SGDLS and YYNGEE. The germline V and J ends were trimmed by 2 bases and 4 bases, with 13 bases remaining between them.